A selection of T cell receptor beta chains follows, all from one sample in a study of CD8+CD57+ T cells in acquired aplastic anemia. MiXCR was run by TCRdb on the reads, yielding one entry per CDR3 protein. Among 180,000 or so distinct CDR3 sequences listed, around 48% were seen once. Material: sorted CD4+, CD8+, or CD8+CD57+ T cells (not recorded which) from PBMCs. These receptor sequences come from a human donor with aplastic anemia. Both conserved end residues are part of each CDR3. The order of the fields is clone size, D gene, V gene, J gene, CDR3 DNA, CDR3 protein. A D gene is named only where the DNA matches it firmly. Expanded clones get a size class; other rows say once, few or many, or leave the size out.

>.|TRBD1|TRBV4-2|TRBJ1-4
TGTGCCAGCAGCCAAGAGGTCGGACAGGGCGGGGAAAAACTGTTTTTT
CASSQEVGQGGEKLFF
>.|.|TRBV2|TRBJ2-7
TGTGCCAGCAGCTTTGGGACACTTCCCTACGAGCAGTACTTC
CASSFGTLPYEQYF
>.|TRBD1|TRBV12-3/TRBV12-4|TRBJ1-2
TGTGCCAGCAGTTTGTGGACGGGACAGCTATATGGCTACACCTTC
CASSLWTGQLYGYTF
>many|.|TRBV7-2|TRBJ2-1
TGTGCCAGCAGCGCCACAGTTGTGTTTTCTGAGCAGTTCTTC
CASSATVVFSEQFF
>few|.|TRBV6-4|TRBJ2-5
TGTGCCAGCAGTTTGGGGGATGTCTGGAGGACCCAGTACTTC
CASSLGDVWRTQYF
>few|.|TRBV6-5|TRBJ1-6
TGTGCCAGCAGTTACTCTAATACGTATTCACCCCTCCACTTT
CASSYSNTYSPLHF
>.|TRBD2|TRBV24-1|TRBJ2-1
TGTGCCACCAGTGATTATGGGACTAGCGTCGGCAATGAGCAGTTCTTC
CATSDYGTSVGNEQFF
>many|TRBD2|TRBV24-1|TRBJ2-1
TGTGCCACCAGTGATTCTGCTAGCGGGGGCTCCTACAATGAGCAGTTCTTC
CATSDSASGGSYNEQFF
>many|.|TRBV5-1|TRBJ1-3
TGCGCCAGCAGCTTGGCCGGGGACCTTGGAAACACCATATATTTT
CASSLAGDLGNTIYF
>.|.|TRBV10-3|TRBJ2-1
TGTGCCATCCGGACGGAGGGGGGGCCCTCCTACAATGAGCAGTTCTTC
CAIRTEGGPSYNEQFF
>many|TRBD1|TRBV7-9|TRBJ2-3
TGTGCCAGCAGCTTGGGACGGACAGGGCCGGGAGATACGCAGTATTTT
CASSLGRTGPGDTQYF
>.|.|TRBV7-3|TRBJ2-1
TGTGCCAGCAGCTCACGGGCCCCGAGGGATGAGCAGTTCTTC
CASSSRAPRDEQFF
>.|.|TRBV20-1|TRBJ1-2
TGCAGTGCTAGGCATCCGGGAGCTAACTATGGCTACACCTTC
CSARHPGANYGYTF
>.|.|TRBV7-9|TRBJ1-1
TGTGCCAGCAGGGCGGACGGAGCGAACACTGAAGCTTTCTTT
CASRADGANTEAFF
>once|TRBD1|TRBV9|TRBJ2-7
TGTGCCAGCAGCGTAGTGACAGGGGGCGAGCAGTACTTC
CASSVVTGGEQYF
>few|.|TRBV29-1|TRBJ2-6
TGCAGCGTTGGATTCAGGGTTGATGGGGCCAACGTCCTGACTTTC
CSVGFRVDGANVLTF
>few|.|TRBV5-4|TRBJ2-1
TGTGCCAGCAGCTCTGGGGGGGCGTTCAATGAGCAGTTCTTC
CASSSGGAFNEQFF
>many|.|TRBV6-5|TRBJ2-2
TGTGCCAGCAGTTACTCGTGGGACCAGACCGGGGAGCTGTTTTTT
CASSYSWDQTGELFF
>many|TRBD2|TRBV4-3|TRBJ2-5
TGCGCCAGCAGCCTAAACCCGGGACTAGCTGTGGACTTC
CASSLNPGLAVDF
>many|.|TRBV5-8|TRBJ2-7
TGTGCCAGCAGTTCTAACGGGGTGAGCTCCTACGAGCAGTACTTC
CASSSNGVSSYEQYF
>many|TRBD1|TRBV20-1|TRBJ2-4
TGCAGTGCTATTCGACCAGGGGGAGCCAAAAACATTCAGTACTTC
CSAIRPGGAKNIQYF
>.|.|TRBV25-1|TRBJ2-5
TGTGCCAGCAGTGCCCCTCGGACCCAGTACTTC
CASSAPRTQYF
>.|.|TRBV29-1|TRBJ1-5
TGCAGCGCCAAGTTGGCGGGGGGAGATCAGCCCCAGCATTTT
CSAKLAGGDQPQHF
>few|TRBD1|TRBV2|TRBJ2-7
TGTGCCAGCAGTCCGGGACAGGGCCAATACGAGCAGTACTTC
CASSPGQGQYEQYF
>many|.|TRBV6-5|TRBJ2-3
TGTGCCAGCAGGCTTTCGGATACGCAGTATTTT
CASRLSDTQYF
>.|.|TRBV7-9|TRBJ1-5
TGTGCCAGCAGCTTGACAGGTCTTAATCAGCCCCAGCATTTT
CASSLTGLNQPQHF
>many|.|TRBV7-2|TRBJ2-7
TGTGCCAGCAGCTTAGGGGGGCTCGAGCAGTACTTC
CASSLGGLEQYF
>many|TRBD1|TRBV10-3|TRBJ2-1
TGTGCCATCAGTGAAACACGAACGGGACAGGGTGCTAATGAGCAGTTCTTC
CAISETRTGQGANEQFF
>few|TRBD2|TRBV7-9|TRBJ2-7
TGTGCCAGCAGCTTAAGAGACCTAGCGGACGAGCAGTACTTC
CASSLRDLADEQYF
>many|TRBD1|TRBV5-6|TRBJ2-1
TGTGCCAGCAGCCTAGGTCGGGACAGGGTCTACAATGAGCAGTTCTTC
CASSLGRDRVYNEQFF
>many|TRBD1|TRBV5-1|TRBJ1-2
TGCGCCAGCAGCCCACAGGGGGACTATGGCTACACCTTC
CASSPQGDYGYTF
>many|.|TRBV4-1|TRBJ2-1
TGCGCCAGCAGCCAAGTACTAAGGGGCGATAATGAGCAGTTCTTC
CASSQVLRGDNEQFF
>many|TRBD1|TRBV11-1|TRBJ2-5
TGTGCCAGCAGCTTAGCCACAGGGGGCCGGGAGACCCAGTACTTC
CASSLATGGRETQYF
>few|.|TRBV2|TRBJ2-1
TGTGCCAGCAGTGCGGACAATGAGCAGTTCTTC
CASSADNEQFF
>.|.|TRBV20-1|TRBJ2-1
TGCAGTGCTAGGGGCCCCACCTCCTACAATGAGCAGTTCTTC
CSARGPTSYNEQFF
>few|.|TRBV15|TRBJ2-5
TGTGCCACCAGCAGAGATTTGGGCGGGGAGACCCAGTACTTC
CATSRDLGGETQYF
>many|TRBD1|TRBV29-1|TRBJ1-2
TGCAGCGTTGAAACGACAGGGGTCTATGGCTACACCTTC
CSVETTGVYGYTF
>.|.|TRBV30|TRBJ2-7
TGTGCCTGGAGTGGGGCAGGCCCAAGAGGGCAGTACTTC
CAWSGAGPRGQYF
>many|.|TRBV5-4|TRBJ2-5
TGTGCCAGCAGCTTGGATGGGGGGGAGACCCAGTACTTC
CASSLDGGETQYF
>.|TRBD2|TRBV3-1|TRBJ2-5
TGTGCCAGCAGCCACCAAAGGGAGCGGGGGGGCAAAGGGACCCAGTACTTC
CASSHQRERGGKGTQYF
>.|.|TRBV9|TRBJ1-2
TGTGCCAGCAGCCCGGCCAGTTTAGATGGCTACACCTTC
CASSPASLDGYTF
>.|.|TRBV29-1|TRBJ1-2
TGCAGCGTAATAGGGGGGACGGGGGACTATGGCTACACCTTC
CSVIGGTGDYGYTF
>many|.|TRBV30|TRBJ2-1
TGTGCCTGGAGTGTACCGGGCAGGGGATATAGGTTTGGCAATGAGCAGTTCTTC
CAWSVPGRGYRFGNEQFF
>.|TRBD2|TRBV10-3|TRBJ2-3
TGTGCCATCAGTGGGTACTCGCGGGGGGGCCCTCGGTATTTT
CAISGYSRGGPRYF
>many|.|TRBV6-2/TRBV6-3|TRBJ1-5
TGTGCCAGCAGAGGGACAATTCCTCAGCCCCAGCATTTT
CASRGTIPQPQHF
>.|.|TRBV28|TRBJ1-2
TGTGCCAGCAGTTTCACCAATTCAAACTATGGCTACACCTTC
CASSFTNSNYGYTF
>.|.|TRBV7-3|TRBJ1-1
TGTGCCAGCAGCCCGAGGGGGGTCAGCCGTAACACTGAAGCTTTCTTT
CASSPRGVSRNTEAFF
>many|.|TRBV6-6|TRBJ1-3
TGTGCCAGCAGTTACTCGGCAGGGCCGGGAAACACCATATATTTT
CASSYSAGPGNTIYF
>few|TRBD2|TRBV15|TRBJ2-3
TGTGCCACCAGCCGGGGGACTAGCGGGGTGACAGATACGCAGTATTTT
CATSRGTSGVTDTQYF
>many|TRBD1|TRBV20-1|TRBJ2-7
TGCAGTGCTTTAGGGGACAGGGGCTCCTACGAGCAGTACTTC
CSALGDRGSYEQYF
>.|.|TRBV28|TRBJ1-5
TGTGCCAGCAGGGCCCCGGGGAGCAATCAGCCCCAGCATTTT
CASRAPGSNQPQHF
>many|.|TRBV13|TRBJ2-1
TGTGCCAGCAGCTCCTCCCCCGGGGGCCCTAGGGGGCAGTTCTTC
CASSSSPGGPRGQFF
>.|.|TRBV7-9|TRBJ1-1
TGTGCCAGCAGCTTAGCAGGGGGTGCTTTCTTT
CASSLAGGAFF
>few|.|TRBV3-1|TRBJ2-5
TGTGCCAGCAGCCAAGTTCGGGGGGAGACCCAGTACTTC
CASSQVRGETQYF
>.|.|TRBV19|TRBJ1-2
TGTGCCAGTAGTAACCCGGGGACGAAAGCTAACTATGGCTACACCTTC
CASSNPGTKANYGYTF
>once|TRBD2|TRBV7-8|TRBJ2-7
TGTGCCAGCCGGGGCGGGGGGCTCGAAAACGAGCAGTACTTC
CASRGGGLENEQYF
>.|TRBD1|TRBV7-8|TRBJ2-7
TGTGCCAGCAGCACCATGACAGGGGGTCACGAGCAGTACTTC
CASSTMTGGHEQYF